This T cell receptor beta chain was sequenced during a study of T cell changes during pregnancy in multiple sclerosis. Losses at the gene ends were 3 bases for V and 5 bases for J; bases not matched to a gene: 11. There are 16 residues in the CDR3. Per the germline V gene, CDR1 is SGDLS and CDR2 is YYNGEE. TCRdb keeps only in-frame clones here, not all; method: immunoSEQ multiplex PCR. The sample shows roughly 90,000 clones, 90% to 95% of them seen only once. The starting material was peripheral blood, obtained in the third trimester of pregnancy. The chain recombines TRBV9 with TRBJ1-1, with 9 positions matching TRBD1. The source is a female donor with multiple sclerosis, enrolled in a pregnancy study. The CDR3 sequence: CASSAQEGQGSTEAFF. CDR3 bases: TGTGCCAGCAGCGCCCAAGAGGGACAGGGTTCAACTGAAGCTTTCTTT. The full variable domain, in which reference TRBV9 and TRBJ1-1 provide the parts outside the CDR3, is DSGVTQTPKHLITATGQRVTLRCSPRSGDLSVYWYQQSLDQGLQFLIQYYNGEERAKGNILERFSAQQFPDLHSELNLSSLELGDSALYFCASSAQEGQGSTEAFFGQGTRLTVV.